This TCR beta chain comes out of a study of shared clonotypes between healthy human individuals. The study, taken as a whole, reports: Between several donors, naive CD4 clonotypes were shared at a level of about 5%. Across subsets, estimated richness was generally greater for naive than for memory populations.

In the original processing: Filtering differed because ImmunoSEQ produced junction-only sequences that carried no quality scores. Here immunoSEQ multiplex PCR was the method, and the copy in TCRdb shows in-frame clones only, minus some. That table gives V, J and clone size, and the DNA gave D and trimming. The table has some 2,400,000 clones, under 97% seen once. This clone was counted a single time. Its antigen remains unidentified. V lost 2 bases, J lost 4 bases, and 12 bases lay in between. Looked up from germline, CDR1 is MGHRA and CDR2 is YSYEKL. This CDR3 has 15 amino acids. The receptor was derived from a man aged 18 to 29 in good health. The J gene is TRBJ1-3, the V gene TRBV4-1, with D uncertain. The sample comprised naive CD4+ T cells sorted from blood. Subset here: CD45RA+ positively selected. The CDR3 DNA reads as TGCGCCAGCAGCCAACCCACGAGGGTCGGAAACACCATATATTTT. Encoded protein: CASSQPTRVGNTIYF.